Shown below are 21 T cell receptor beta chains from a single sample sequenced in a study of blood T cells in healthy people across ages. PCR was performed a second time for about 7 to 12 cycles using a sample-barcoded 5' primer and a J-beta primer mix. Each CDR3 protein is one row after TCRdb ran MiXCR on the 5' RACE reads. The sample records about 680,000 distinct CDR3 sequences, 45% to 50% being singletons. Input material: blood. The origin of the receptors is a woman aged 60-75 years in good health.

This clonotype was seen more than once but under ten times. Mismatch with germline at one junction end may stem from a read error. This rearrangement joins TRBV9 to TRBJ2-7; D unclear. The CDR3 is 15 residues long. Germline CDR1 reads SGDLS; CDR2 reads YYNGEE. The CDR3 sequence is CAGSVAGVGAYEQYF. CDR3 DNA: TGTGCCGGCAGCGTAGCTGGGGTTGGGGCCTACGAGCAGTACTTC.

This chain joins TRBV7-2 and TRBJ2-1, with D maybe TRBD2 (6 bases). Deletions cut 4 bases from V and 9 bases from J, with 16 bases between. Germline values: CDR1 SGHTA, CDR2 FQGNSA. The CDR3 has 14 amino acids. In DNA, the CDR3 is TGTGCCAGCAGCTCCAGACTAGTGAGAGGTGAGCAGTTCTTC. Translated, it gives CASSSRLVRGEQFF.

The V and J genes are TRBV6-5 and TRBJ2-4; tentatively, D is TRBD1 (6 bases). The J call may not be correct, given that the DNA end is closer to TRBJ2-7. Germline V gene sequence: CDR1 MNHEY, CDR2 SVGAGI. This CDR3 is 14 amino acids long. The CDR3 coding sequence is TGTGCCAGCAGTGACGGGGCAGGGGCCTACGAGCAGTACTTC. Protein: CASSDGAGAYEQYF.

There are a few counts of this clonotype. The chain uses TRBV4-1 and TRBJ1-5; the D is unclear. CDR1 and CDR2 from the germline V gene are MGHRA and YSYEKL. Trimming took 4 bases from V and 0 from J, leaving 10 bases between them. This CDR3 region has 15 residues. DNA of the CDR3: TGCGCCAGCAGCCTCGTGAGGGATAGCAATCAGCCCCAGCATTTT. This codes for CASSLVRDSNQPQHF.

Remarks on this clonotype: Compared with germline, one end of the junction differs, possibly owing to a read error. This sequence joins TRBV2 and TRBJ2-4; 8 positions agree with TRBD2. Germline lookup yields CDR1 SNHLY and CDR2 FYNNEI. CDR3 length equals 15 residues. The CDR3 sequence is CAGRATSVTKNIQYF. CDR3 sequence (DNA): TGTGCCGGCAGGGCGACTAGCGTGACCAAAAACATTCAGTACTTC.

V usage is TRBV28 and J usage is TRBJ2-5; 8 nucleotides line up with TRBD2. The DNA end is a closer match to TRBJ2-7, so the J assignment may be wrong. Germline CDR1 reads MDHEN; CDR2 reads SYDVKM. There are 21 residues in the CDR3. The DNA for the CDR3 is TGTGCCAGCAGTGGACCGGGACCGGGTCTTAGCGGGATGACCCGGATTTACGAGCAGTACTTC. Residues: CASSGPGPGLSGMTRIYEQYF.

This clonotype was counted only a few times. The chain carries TRBV7-2 and TRBJ2-7; D may correspond to TRBD1 or TRBD2 (5 bases each). Germline loops: CDR1 SGHTA, CDR2 FQGNSA. The V end was cut by 4 bases, the J end by 2 bases, with 12 bases between. This CDR3 is built from 14 residues. The CDR3 DNA is TGTGCCAGCAGCTACAGGAGGTCGGCCTACGAGCAGTACTTC. As protein: CASSYRRSAYEQYF.

The chain links TRBV30 to TRBJ2-1; 7 bases match TRBD1. V was pared by 0 bases and J by 8 bases, with 4 bases of the junction left unmatched. From germline, CDR1 is GTSNPN and CDR2 SVGIG (reference sequence). This CDR3 contains 13 residues. The CDR3 nucleotides are TGTGCCTGGAGTGTCGACAGGGCCGATGAGCAGTTCTTC. Amino acids: CAWSVDRADEQFF.

The chain carries TRBV29-1 and TRBJ2-1; tentatively, D is TRBD1 (6 bases). The V end was cut by 5 bases, the J end by 5 bases, with 22 bases between. Looked up from germline, CDR1 is SQVTM and CDR2 is ANQGSEA. The CDR3 has 16 amino acids. DNA of the CDR3: TGCAGCGTTCGCACAGGGCCGTTCTTCCAGGACAATGAGCAGTTCTTC. This gives the protein CSVRTGPFFQDNEQFF.

Only a few counts were recorded for this clonotype. V gene TRBV6-2 or TRBV6-3 combines with J gene TRBJ2-1; the D is unclear. V was trimmed by 5 bases and J by 0 bases, leaving 8 bases between them. The CDR3 is made up of 14 amino acids. Per the germline V gene, CDR1 is MNHEY and CDR2 is SVGEGT. The CDR3 sequence: CASSRANSYNEQFF. DNA of the CDR3: TGTGCCAGCAGTAGAGCTAACTCCTACAATGAGCAGTTCTTC.

The chain joins TRBV20-1 to TRBJ2-3; a possible D gene is TRBD1 (6 bases). The CDR3 has 15 residues. V dropped 6 bases and J dropped 0 bases, with 16 bases sitting between them. Germline CDR1 and CDR2: DFQATT and SNEGSKA (reference sequence). The CDR3 nucleotides are TGCAGTGCCGATTTGGGACATACTAGCACAGATACGCAGTATTTT. Its translation is CSADLGHTSTDTQYF.

This clonotype was counted only a few times. Given a much more abundant clone one base away, this may be a read error. V and J are TRBV27 and TRBJ2-1; D is possibly TRBD1 or TRBD2 (6 bases each). Matching the DNA end better, TRBJ2-7 makes the J call doubtful. CDR1 and CDR2 (germline): MNHEY, SMNVEV (reference sequence). This CDR3 has 14 amino acids. This CDR3 is CATRMGGLYNEQYF. CDR3 DNA sequence: TGTGCCACCCGAATGGGGGGCCTGTACAATGAGCAGTACTTC.

V and J are TRBV15 and TRBJ2-5; D is ambiguous. With the DNA end fitting TRBJ2-7 better, the J assignment may be wrong. This CDR3 is built from 13 residues. Germline CDR1 LNHNV, CDR2 YYDKDF (reference sequence). CDR3 protein: CATSRDLSYEQYF. For the CDR3, the DNA is TGTGCCACCAGCAGAGACCTGTCCTACGAGCAGTACTTC.

This clonotype was found many times. DNA of the CDR3: TGTGCCAGCAGCTCCGGGGGAGGAGCCTACGAGCAGTACTTC. It is translated as CASSSGGGAYEQYF. The genes are TRBV7-6 and TRBJ2-7; D may be TRBD2 (6 bases). Germline-derived CDR1 and CDR2 are SGHVS and FNYEAQ. This CDR3 contains 14 residues. V gave up 4 bases and J gave up 2 bases, with 12 bases separating them.

V is TRBV6-2 or TRBV6-3 and J is TRBJ2-4; D is perhaps TRBD2 (5 bases). The length of the CDR3 is 20 residues. The V end was cut by 6 bases, the J end by 1 base, with 28 bases between. CDR1 MNHEY and CDR2 SVGEGT come from the germline V gene. The CDR3 region is CASSLAAQERVLVAKNIQYF. The CDR3 DNA sequence: TGTGCCAGCAGCTTGGCGGCCCAGGAGAGGGTGTTGGTGGCCAAAAACATTCAGTACTTC.

This chain joins TRBV20-1 and TRBJ1-2; 7 bases agree with TRBD1. Germline-derived CDR1 and CDR2 are DFQATT and SNEGSKA (reference sequence). The CDR3 length is 12 residues. With 5 bases clipped from V and 8 bases from J, the junction kept 8 bases outside the gene matches. CDR3 nucleotide sequence: TGCAGTGCTTTAACAGGGGACCGAGGCTACACCTTC. Amino acids: CSALTGDRGYTF.

The rearrangement uses TRBV10-3 and TRBJ2-7, with D perhaps TRBD1 or TRBD2 (5 bases each). From germline, CDR1 is ENHRY and CDR2 SYGVKD. V lost 6 bases and J lost 2, with 14 bases in between. The CDR3 has 14 amino acids. This chain's CDR3 is CAISQGDAAYEQYF. In DNA form, the CDR3 reads TGTGCCATCAGCCAAGGGGACGCGGCCTACGAGCAGTACTTC.

V and J are TRBV6-5 and TRBJ1-1; 7 nucleotides match TRBD1. V lost 2 bases and J lost 1; bases outside the gene matches: 4. From germline, CDR1 is MNHEY and CDR2 SVGAGI. This CDR3 is built from 15 residues. The CDR3 nucleotides read TGTGCCAGCAGTTACGGGGGACAGCCGAACACTGAAGCTTTCTTT. This translates into CASSYGGQPNTEAFF.

The chain uses TRBV9 and TRBJ2-7, with 12 bases aligning to TRBD2. Losses at the gene ends were 4 bases for V and 7 bases for J; bases not matched to a gene: 9. This CDR3 has 15 amino acids. Per germline, CDR1 SGDLS and CDR2 YYNGEE. The CDR3 sequence is CASSPIASGRGEQYF. CDR3 DNA sequence: TGTGCCAGCAGCCCCATAGCTAGCGGGAGGGGTGAGCAGTACTTC.

V usage is TRBV5-1 and J usage is TRBJ2-5; TRBD2 matches 7 bases. The V gene end was trimmed by 2 bases and the J gene end by 11 bases; junction bases not matched to a gene: 12. The CDR3 is 14 amino acids. Germline loops: CDR1 SGHRS, CDR2 YFSETQ. The CDR3 sequence is CASSFGLVDNEQYF. DNA for the CDR3: TGCGCCAGCAGCTTTGGACTAGTCGACAATGAGCAGTACTTC.

This clonotype showed up just once. The chain recombines TRBV12-3 or TRBV12-4 with TRBJ2-3; a possible D gene is TRBD1 (5 bases). With 10 bases removed from V and 2 bases from J, the gap between germline ends came to 13 bases. The CDR3 is 13 amino acids. The chain's CDR3 is CAIDRGDTDTQYF. CDR3 DNA sequence: TGTGCCATCGACAGAGGTGACACAGATACGCAGTATTTT.